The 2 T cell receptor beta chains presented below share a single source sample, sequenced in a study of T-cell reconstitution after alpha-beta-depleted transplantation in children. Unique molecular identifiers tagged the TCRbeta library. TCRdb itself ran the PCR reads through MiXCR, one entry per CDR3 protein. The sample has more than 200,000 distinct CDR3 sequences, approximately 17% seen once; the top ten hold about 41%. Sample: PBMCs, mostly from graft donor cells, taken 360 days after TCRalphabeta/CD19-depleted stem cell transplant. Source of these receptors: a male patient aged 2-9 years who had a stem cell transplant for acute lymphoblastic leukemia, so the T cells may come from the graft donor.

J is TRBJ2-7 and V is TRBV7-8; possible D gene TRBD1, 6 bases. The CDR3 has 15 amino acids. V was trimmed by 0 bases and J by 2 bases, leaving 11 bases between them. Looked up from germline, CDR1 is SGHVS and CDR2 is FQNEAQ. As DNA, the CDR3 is TGTGCCAGCAGCTTAGCGCGCGGACAGCCCTACGAGCAGTACTTC. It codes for CASSLARGQPYEQYF.

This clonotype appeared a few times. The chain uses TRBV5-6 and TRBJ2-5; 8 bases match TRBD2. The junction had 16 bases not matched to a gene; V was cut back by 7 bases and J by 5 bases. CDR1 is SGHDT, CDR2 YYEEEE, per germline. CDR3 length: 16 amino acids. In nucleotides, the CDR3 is TGTGCCAGCGCCGAAACCAGCGGGGGACTACGGGAGACCCAGTACTTC. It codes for CASAETSGGLRETQYF.